This TCR beta chain was observed in a study of PD-L1 blockade in urothelial cancer (dated by TCRdb to about 2017). Looking at the study overall: All patients started therapy in about 2014 and received atezolizumab 1,200 mg intravenously every 3 weeks. A median of around 150,000 T cells and 83,000 or so unique TCRs was obtained from blood samples, and a median clonality of approximately 0.08 was observed. An exploratory multi-omic analysis was conducted of the somatic, immune and clinical correlates of response to PD-L1 blockade with atezolizumab in urothelial cancer. Blood samples were analyzed 3 weeks after the start of treatment (second dose) and 6 weeks after the start of treatment. Progression-free survival longer than 6 months counted as durable clinical benefit, and TCR features were additionally tested against both progression-free and overall survival. In the same patients, pretreatment tumors underwent whole exome sequencing and RNA sequencing in addition to TCR sequencing. About nine tenths of the roughly 30 patients were males with bladder-origin urothelial cancer, and about 60% of the 29 reported a prior smoking history. Durable clinical benefit was achieved by nine patients but not by the remaining 20. Pretreatment blood TCR-seq was available for under 35 patients, at least one posttreatment blood collection was obtained for around 25 patients, and tumor TCR-seq was available for around 25 patients. Patients had an ECOG performance status of 0 or 1 and had received between 0 and 3 prior chemotherapy regimens. Pretreatment tumor samples, along with matched peripheral blood collected serially before and after atezolizumab treatment, underwent TCR sequencing.

Synthetic TCR analog templates were spiked into each PCR so that absolute template abundance could be estimated from read counts. The immunoSEQ assay used bias-controlled V and J gene primers to amplify TCRbeta CDR3 regions from genomic DNA. Rearranged TCRbeta segments were sequenced at approximately 20X coverage. As for the authors' bioinformatics: Clustering was used to correct sequencing errors, and CDR3s were annotated against IMGT to assign V, D and J genes. Downstream analyses used only productive TCRbeta rearrangements and left out out-of-frame or stop-codon sequences. To compute clonality, Shannon entropy was normalized by the log of the number of unique productive sequences and then subtracted from one. Fisher's exact test with Benjamini-Hochberg correction, at a threshold of adjusted p below 0.01, was used to find clones that differed between time points or between blood and tumor. TCRdb carries this immuneACCESS record with in-frame sequences only. Its versions omit some clonotypes, under half of them owing to an unresolved V gene in the studies checked, with the rest unexplained. The DNA gave D and trimming, while V, J and clone size come from that table. In all, the sample holds about 30,000 clones, and roughly 84% of those were seen once. Approximately 15% of the sample lies in the top ten.

Here is what the overall study found, with its caveats: Among patients with durable benefit, tumor-associated TCR clones showed greater expansion in peripheral blood 3 weeks after treatment started (n ≈ 21, p = 0.022). A pretreatment peripheral blood TCR clonality below the median was linked to improved progression-free and overall survival. Small sample size (n of about 30) and many exploratory analyses mean the results are intended to be hypothesis-generating.

About this clone itself: The antigen it binds to is not known. One base away there is no much larger clone; base qualities are not given.

Reading the label with the study, this specimen's time point is: pretreatment peripheral blood. The cohort comprised 25 to 30 patients with locally advanced or metastatic urothelial carcinoma treated at Memorial Sloan Kettering on a trial protocol. Peripheral blood mononuclear cells were collected from each patient pretreatment and during treatment, giving between 1 and 8 total time points per patient. The Qiagen DNeasy Blood extraction kit was used to purify genomic DNA from total PBMCs and tumor samples. PBMCs were collected pretreatment and during treatment, and were isolated and stored as previously described. CDR1 and CDR2, per the germline V gene, are SGHRS and YFSETQ. Its CDR3 holds 17 amino acids, cysteine through phenylalanine. Just the 51-base CDR3 DNA is kept, in frame starting at base 1. V is trimmed back by 4 bases and J by 2 bases, and the junction contains 12 bases that no gene match accounts for.

The material sequenced was PBMCs, taken around atezolizumab (anti-PD-L1) treatment. Recombination connected TRBV5-1 to TRBJ2-3; a stretch of 8 junction bases matches TRBD1. This TCR was recovered from a man aged 60 to 75 with urothelial cancer. The CDR3 region has the sequence CASSPMGQAGHTDTQYF. The sequence in DNA is TGCGCCAGCAGCCCGATGGGACAGGCAGGCCACACAGATACGCAGTATTTT. With all but the CDR3 taken from the reference TRBV5-1 and TRBJ2-3 genes, the full variable domain is: KAGVTQTPRYLIKTRGQQVTLSCSPISGHRSVSWYQQTPGQGLQFLFEYFSETQRNKGNFPGRFSGRQFSNSRSEMNVSTLELGDSALYLCASSPMGQAGHTDTQYFGPGTRLTVL.